This T cell receptor beta chain was observed in a study of cytomegalovirus exposure and HLA in healthy donors. The V end was cut by 1 base, the J end by 5 bases, with 15 bases between. Germline V lookup: CDR1 SGHDT, CDR2 YYEEEE. The CDR3 covers 16 residues. Details on this clone: Its antigen is as yet unknown.

Overall study findings and caveats: A link between a missense DCLRE1C variant and TCR beta V- and J-gene trimming emerged from a later analysis.

13 Jbeta primers and 60 Vbeta primers were used for the PCR. Some clones are missing from TCRdb's copy, which holds only in-frame ones; the method was immunoSEQ multiplex PCR. Of 110,000 to 150,000 clones listed, about 80% were seen once; the top ten hold roughly 4.8%. Material: PBMCs. The chain couples TRBV5-6 to TRBJ2-2; no clear D gene. This TCR derives from a man aged 40-49 years in good health and CMV-seronegative. This CDR3 is CASSLYVPGRTGELFF. The CDR3 DNA reads as TGTGCCAGCAGCTTGTATGTTCCAGGAAGAACCGGGGAGCTGTTTTTT.